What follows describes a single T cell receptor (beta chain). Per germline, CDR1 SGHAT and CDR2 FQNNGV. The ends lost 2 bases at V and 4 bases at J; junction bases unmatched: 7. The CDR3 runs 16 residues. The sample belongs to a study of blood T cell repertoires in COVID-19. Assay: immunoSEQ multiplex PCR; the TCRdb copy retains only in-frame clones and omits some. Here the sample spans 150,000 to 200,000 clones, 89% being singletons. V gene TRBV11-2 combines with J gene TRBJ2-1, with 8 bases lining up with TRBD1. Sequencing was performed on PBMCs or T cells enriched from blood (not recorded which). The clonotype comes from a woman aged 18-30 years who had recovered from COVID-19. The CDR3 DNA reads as TGTGCCAGCAGCTTAACCCCCGGGACAGGTTACAATGAGCAGTTCTTC. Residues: CASSLTPGTGYNEQFF.